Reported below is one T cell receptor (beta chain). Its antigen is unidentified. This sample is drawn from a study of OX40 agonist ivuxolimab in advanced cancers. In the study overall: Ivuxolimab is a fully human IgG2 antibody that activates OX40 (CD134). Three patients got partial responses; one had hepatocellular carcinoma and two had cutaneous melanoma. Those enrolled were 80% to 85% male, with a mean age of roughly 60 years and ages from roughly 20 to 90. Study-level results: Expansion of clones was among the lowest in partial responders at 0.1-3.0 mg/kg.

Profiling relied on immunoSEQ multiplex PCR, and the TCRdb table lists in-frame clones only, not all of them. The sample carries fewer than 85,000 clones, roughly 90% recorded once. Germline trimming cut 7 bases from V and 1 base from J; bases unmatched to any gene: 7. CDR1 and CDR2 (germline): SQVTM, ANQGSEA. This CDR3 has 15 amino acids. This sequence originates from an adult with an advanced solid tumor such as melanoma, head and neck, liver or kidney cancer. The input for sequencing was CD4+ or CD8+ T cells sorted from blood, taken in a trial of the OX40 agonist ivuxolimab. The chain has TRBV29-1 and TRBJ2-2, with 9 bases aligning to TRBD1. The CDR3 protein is CSAQTGGVNTGELFF. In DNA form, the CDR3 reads TGCAGCGCCCAGACAGGGGGGGTGAACACCGGGGAGCTGTTTTTT.